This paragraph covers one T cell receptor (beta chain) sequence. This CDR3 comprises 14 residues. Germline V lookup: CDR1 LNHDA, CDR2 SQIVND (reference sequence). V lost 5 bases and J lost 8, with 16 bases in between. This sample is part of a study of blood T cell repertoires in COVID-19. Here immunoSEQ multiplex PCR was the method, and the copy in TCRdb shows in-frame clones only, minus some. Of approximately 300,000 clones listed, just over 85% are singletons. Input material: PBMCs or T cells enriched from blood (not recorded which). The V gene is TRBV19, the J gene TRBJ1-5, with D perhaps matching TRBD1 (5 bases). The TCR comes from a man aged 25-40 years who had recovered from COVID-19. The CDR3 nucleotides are TGTGCCAGTAGTGTCAGGGAAGCTATCAAGCCCCAGCATTTT. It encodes CASSVREAIKPQHF.